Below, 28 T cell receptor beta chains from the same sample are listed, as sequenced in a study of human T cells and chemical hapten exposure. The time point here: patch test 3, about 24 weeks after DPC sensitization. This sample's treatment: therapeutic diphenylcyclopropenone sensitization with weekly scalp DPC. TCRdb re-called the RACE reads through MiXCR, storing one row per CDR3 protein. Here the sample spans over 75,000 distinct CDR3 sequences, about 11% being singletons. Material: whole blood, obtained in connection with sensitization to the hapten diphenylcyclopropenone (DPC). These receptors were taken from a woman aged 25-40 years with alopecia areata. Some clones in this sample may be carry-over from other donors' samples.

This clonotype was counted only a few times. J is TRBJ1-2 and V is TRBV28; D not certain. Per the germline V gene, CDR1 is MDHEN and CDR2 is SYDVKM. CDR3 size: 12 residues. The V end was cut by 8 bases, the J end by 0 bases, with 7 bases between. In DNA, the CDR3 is TGTGCCAGCGTAAGGGCTAACTATGGCTACACCTTC. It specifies CASVRANYGYTF.

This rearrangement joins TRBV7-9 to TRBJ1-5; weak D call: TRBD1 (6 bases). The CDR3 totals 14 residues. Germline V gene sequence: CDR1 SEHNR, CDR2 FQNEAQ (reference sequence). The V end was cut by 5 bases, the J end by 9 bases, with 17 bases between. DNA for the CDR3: TGTGCCAGCAGCCCTGGACAGTCCTCGGCGCCCCAGCATTTT. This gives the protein CASSPGQSSAPQHF.

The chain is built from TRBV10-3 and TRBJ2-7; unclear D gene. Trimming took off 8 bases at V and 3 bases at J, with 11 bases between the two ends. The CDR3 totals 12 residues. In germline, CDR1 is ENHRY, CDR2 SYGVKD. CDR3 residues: CAIADSNYEQYF. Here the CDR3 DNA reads TGTGCCATCGCAGACTCAAACTACGAGCAGTACTTC.

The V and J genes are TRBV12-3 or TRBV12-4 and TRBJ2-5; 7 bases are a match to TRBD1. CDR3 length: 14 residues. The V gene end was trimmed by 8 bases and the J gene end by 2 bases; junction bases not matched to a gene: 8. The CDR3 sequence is CASRTQGVQETQYF. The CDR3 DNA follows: TGTGCCAGCCGAACCCAGGGGGTACAAGAGACCCAGTACTTC.

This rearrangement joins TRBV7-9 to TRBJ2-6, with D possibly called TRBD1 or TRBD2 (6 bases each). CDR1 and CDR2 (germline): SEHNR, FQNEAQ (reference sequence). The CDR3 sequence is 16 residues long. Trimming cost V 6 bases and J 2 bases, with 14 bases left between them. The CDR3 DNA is TGTGCCAGCAGTCTGACGGGGGCAACTGGGGCCAACGTCCTGACTTTC. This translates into CASSLTGATGANVLTF. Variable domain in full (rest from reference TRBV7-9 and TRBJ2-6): DTGVSQNPRHKITKRGQNVTFRCDPISEHNRLYWYRQTLGQGPEFLTYFQNEAQLEKSRLLSDRFSAERPKGSFSTLEIQRTEQGDSAMYLCASSLTGATGANVLTFGAGSRLTVL.

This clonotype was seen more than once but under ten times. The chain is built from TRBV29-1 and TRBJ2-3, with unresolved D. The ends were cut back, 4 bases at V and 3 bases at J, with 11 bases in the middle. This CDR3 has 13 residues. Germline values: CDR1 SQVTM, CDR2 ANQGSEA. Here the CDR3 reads CSVVGRYTDTQYF. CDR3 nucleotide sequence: TGCAGCGTTGTCGGCAGGTATACAGATACGCAGTATTTT.

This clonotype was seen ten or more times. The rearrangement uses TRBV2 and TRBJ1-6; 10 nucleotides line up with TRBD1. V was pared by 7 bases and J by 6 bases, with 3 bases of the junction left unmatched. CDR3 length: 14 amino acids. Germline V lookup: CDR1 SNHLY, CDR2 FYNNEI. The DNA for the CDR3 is TGTGCCAGCACACGGACAGGGGGTAATTCACCCCTCCACTTT. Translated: CASTRTGGNSPLHF.

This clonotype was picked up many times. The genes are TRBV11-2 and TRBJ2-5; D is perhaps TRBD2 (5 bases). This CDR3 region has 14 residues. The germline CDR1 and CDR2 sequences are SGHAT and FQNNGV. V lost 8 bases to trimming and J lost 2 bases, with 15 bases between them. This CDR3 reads CASALSRDQETQYF. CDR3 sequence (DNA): TGTGCCAGCGCCCTTTCGAGGGATCAAGAGACCCAGTACTTC.

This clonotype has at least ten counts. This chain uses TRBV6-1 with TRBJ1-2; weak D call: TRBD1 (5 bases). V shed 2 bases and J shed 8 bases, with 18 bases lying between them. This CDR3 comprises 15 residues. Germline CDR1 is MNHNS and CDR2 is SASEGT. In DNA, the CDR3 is TGTGCCAGCAGTGAAATTGCGGGCAGGGTGAGAGGCTACACCTTC. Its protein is CASSEIAGRVRGYTF.

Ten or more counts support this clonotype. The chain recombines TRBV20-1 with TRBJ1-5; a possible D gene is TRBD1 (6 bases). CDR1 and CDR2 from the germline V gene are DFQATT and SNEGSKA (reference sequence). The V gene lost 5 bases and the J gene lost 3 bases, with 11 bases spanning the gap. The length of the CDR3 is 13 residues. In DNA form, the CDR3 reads TGCAGTGCTTTACAGGGTTCCAATCAGCCCCAGCATTTT. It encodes CSALQGSNQPQHF.

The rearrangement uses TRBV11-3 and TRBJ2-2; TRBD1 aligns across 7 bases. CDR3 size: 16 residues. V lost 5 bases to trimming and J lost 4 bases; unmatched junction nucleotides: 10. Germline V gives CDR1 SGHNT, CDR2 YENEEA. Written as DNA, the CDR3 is TGTGCCAGCAGCCCCCGACGGACAGGCCTCACCGGGGAGCTGTTTTTT. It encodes CASSPRRTGLTGELFF.

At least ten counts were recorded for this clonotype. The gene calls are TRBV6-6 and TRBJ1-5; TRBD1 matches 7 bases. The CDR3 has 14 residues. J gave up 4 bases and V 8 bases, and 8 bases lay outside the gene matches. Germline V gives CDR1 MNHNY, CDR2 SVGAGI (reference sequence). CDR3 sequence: CASGAGGRNQPQHF. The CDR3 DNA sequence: TGTGCCAGCGGGGCAGGGGGGAGGAATCAGCCCCAGCATTTT.

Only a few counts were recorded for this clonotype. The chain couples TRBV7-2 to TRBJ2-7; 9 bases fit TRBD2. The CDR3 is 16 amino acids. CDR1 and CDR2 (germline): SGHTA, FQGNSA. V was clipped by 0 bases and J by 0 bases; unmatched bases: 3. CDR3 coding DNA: TGTGCCAGCAGCTTAGCGGGGACTAGCAGCTCCTACGAGCAGTACTTC. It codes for CASSLAGTSSSYEQYF.

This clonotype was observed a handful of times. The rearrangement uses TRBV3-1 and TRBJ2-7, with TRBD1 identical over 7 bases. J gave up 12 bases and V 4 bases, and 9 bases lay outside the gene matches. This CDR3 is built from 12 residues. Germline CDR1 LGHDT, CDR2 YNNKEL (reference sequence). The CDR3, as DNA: TGTGCCAGCAGCCTAACAACAGGGGATCCGTACTTC. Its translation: CASSLTTGDPYF.

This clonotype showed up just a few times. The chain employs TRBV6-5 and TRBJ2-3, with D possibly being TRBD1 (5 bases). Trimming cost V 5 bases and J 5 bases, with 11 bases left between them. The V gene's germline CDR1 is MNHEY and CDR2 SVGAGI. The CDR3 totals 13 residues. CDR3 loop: CASSLGVGDTQYF. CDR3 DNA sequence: TGTGCCAGCAGTCTAGGGGTGGGAGATACGCAGTATTTT.

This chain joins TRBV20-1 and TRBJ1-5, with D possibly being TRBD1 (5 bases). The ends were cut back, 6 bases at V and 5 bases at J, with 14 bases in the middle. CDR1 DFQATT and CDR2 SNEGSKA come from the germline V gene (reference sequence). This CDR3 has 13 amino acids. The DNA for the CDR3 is TGCAGTGCCAGTGAGGGGTTGGATCAGCCCCAGCATTTT. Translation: CSASEGLDQPQHF.

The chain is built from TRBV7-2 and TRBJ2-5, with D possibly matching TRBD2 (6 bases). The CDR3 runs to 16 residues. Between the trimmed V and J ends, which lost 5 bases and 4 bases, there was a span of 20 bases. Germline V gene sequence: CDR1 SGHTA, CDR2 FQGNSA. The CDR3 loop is CASSHGGTVRRETQYF. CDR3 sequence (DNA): TGTGCCAGCAGCCATGGCGGGACGGTGAGGAGAGAGACCCAGTACTTC.

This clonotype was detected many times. The CDR3 DNA is TGCGCCAGCAGCCTGCGGGGGGCAGGTACTGAAGCTTTCTTT. It specifies CASSLRGAGTEAFF. V usage is TRBV5-1 and J usage is TRBJ1-1, with a possible D match to TRBD1 (6 bases). The V end was cut by 4 bases, the J end by 5 bases, with 15 bases between. CDR3 length equals 14 residues. Germline V gene sequence: CDR1 SGHRS, CDR2 YFSETQ.

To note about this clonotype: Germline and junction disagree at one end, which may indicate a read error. The CDR3, as DNA: TGTGTCAGCAGTTACTCTATCGGGACAGTTTATAACTATGGCTACACCTTC. It is translated as CVSSYSIGTVYNYGYTF. This rearrangement joins TRBV6-5 to TRBJ1-2, with 7 bases identical to TRBD1. CDR1 is MNHEY, CDR2 SVGAGI, per germline. The CDR3 consists of 17 residues.

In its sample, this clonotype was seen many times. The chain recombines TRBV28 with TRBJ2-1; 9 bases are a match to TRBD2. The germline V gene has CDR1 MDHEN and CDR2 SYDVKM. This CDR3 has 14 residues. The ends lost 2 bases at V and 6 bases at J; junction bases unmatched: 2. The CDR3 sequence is CASSLAGGPNEQFF. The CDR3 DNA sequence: TGTGCCAGCAGTTTAGCGGGAGGGCCCAATGAGCAGTTCTTC.

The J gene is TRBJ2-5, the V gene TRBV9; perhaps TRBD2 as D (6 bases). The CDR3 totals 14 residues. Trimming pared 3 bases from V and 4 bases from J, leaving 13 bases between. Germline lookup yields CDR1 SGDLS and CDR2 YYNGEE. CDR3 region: CASSARGGRETQYF. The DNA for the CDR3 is TGTGCCAGCAGCGCCCGTGGAGGGAGAGAGACCCAGTACTTC.

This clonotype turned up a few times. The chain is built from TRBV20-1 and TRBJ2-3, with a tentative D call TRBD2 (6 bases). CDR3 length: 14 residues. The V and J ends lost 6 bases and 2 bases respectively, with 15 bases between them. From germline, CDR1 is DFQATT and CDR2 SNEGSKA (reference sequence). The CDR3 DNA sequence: TGCAGTGCCGAGGGAGGATTGACCACAGATACGCAGTATTTT. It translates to CSAEGGLTTDTQYF.

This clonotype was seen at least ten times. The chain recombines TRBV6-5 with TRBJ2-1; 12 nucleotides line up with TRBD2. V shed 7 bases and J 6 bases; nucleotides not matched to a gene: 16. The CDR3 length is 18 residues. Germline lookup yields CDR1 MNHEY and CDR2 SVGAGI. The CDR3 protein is CASKGLAGAIGGGNEQFF. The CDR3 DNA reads TGTGCCAGCAAGGGACTAGCGGGTGCCATCGGGGGAGGCAATGAGCAGTTCTTC.

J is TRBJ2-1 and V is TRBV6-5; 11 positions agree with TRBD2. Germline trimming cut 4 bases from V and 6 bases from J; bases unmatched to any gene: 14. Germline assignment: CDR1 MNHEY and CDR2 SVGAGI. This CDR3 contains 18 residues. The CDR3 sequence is CASSSRLAGSWRGNEQFF. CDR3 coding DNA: TGTGCCAGCAGTTCCAGACTAGCGGGGTCTTGGCGGGGCAATGAGCAGTTCTTC.

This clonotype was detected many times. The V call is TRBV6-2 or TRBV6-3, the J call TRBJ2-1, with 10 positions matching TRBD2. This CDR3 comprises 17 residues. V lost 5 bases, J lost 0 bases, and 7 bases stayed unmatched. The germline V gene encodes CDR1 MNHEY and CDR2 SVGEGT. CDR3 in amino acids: CASSTSGRDYSYNEQFF. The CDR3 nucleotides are TGTGCCAGCAGTACCAGCGGGAGGGACTACTCCTACAATGAGCAGTTCTTC.

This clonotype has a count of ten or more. CDR3 DNA sequence: TGCAGCGGAACCTCCGGGACAACTAACAATGAGCAGTTCTTC. Encoded protein: CSGTSGTTNNEQFF. The chain links TRBV29-1 to TRBJ2-1, with D possibly being TRBD1 (6 bases). V dropped 7 bases and J dropped 5 bases, with 18 bases sitting between them. The CDR3 has 14 amino acids. CDR1 SQVTM and CDR2 ANQGSEA come from the germline V gene.

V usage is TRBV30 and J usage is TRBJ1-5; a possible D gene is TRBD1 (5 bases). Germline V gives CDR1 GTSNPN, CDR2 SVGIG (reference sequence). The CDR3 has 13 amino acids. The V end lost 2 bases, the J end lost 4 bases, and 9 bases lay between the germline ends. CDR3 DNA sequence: TGTGCCTGGAGTTCAGGGTTGAATCAGCCCCAGCATTTT. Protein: CAWSSGLNQPQHF.

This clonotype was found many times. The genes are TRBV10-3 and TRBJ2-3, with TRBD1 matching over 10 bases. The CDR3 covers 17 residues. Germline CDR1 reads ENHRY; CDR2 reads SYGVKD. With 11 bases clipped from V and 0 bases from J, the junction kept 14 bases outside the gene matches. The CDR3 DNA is TGTGCCGCCTCATCCGGGACAGGGGCTGGCAGCACAGATACGCAGTATTTT. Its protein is CAASSGTGAGSTDTQYF.